This T cell receptor beta chain was sequenced in a study of OX40 agonist ivuxolimab in advanced cancers. Points from the study as a whole: Among the lowest levels of clonal expansion were found in partial responders at 0.1-3.0 mg/kg.

This clone was recorded a few times. Its specificity is not known. Germline V gene lookup returns CDR1 MDHEN and CDR2 SYDVKM. V shed 3 bases and J shed 0 bases, with 6 bases lying between them. The CDR3 is 14 residues long. Repertoires were generated with immunoSEQ multiplex PCR, while TCRdb's copy carries only in-frame clones and drops some. Of 60,000 to 70,000 clones in the sample, about 88% were seen once. V is TRBV28 and J is TRBJ1-5; no clear D gene. This receptor was identified in an adult with an advanced solid tumor such as melanoma, head and neck, liver or kidney cancer. This specimen was CD4+ or CD8+ T cells sorted from blood, taken in a trial of the OX40 agonist ivuxolimab. CDR3 sequence reads: CASSFSYSNQPQHF. The CDR3 region has the DNA TGTGCCAGCAGTTTTTCTTATAGCAATCAGCCCCAGCATTTT. The whole variable domain, filled in from reference TRBV28 and TRBJ1-5, reads DVKVTQSSRYLVKRTGEKVFLECVQDMDHENMFWYRQDPGLGLRLIYFSYDVKMKEKGDIPEGYSVSREKKERFSLILESASTNQTSMYLCASSFSYSNQPQHFGDGTRLSIL.